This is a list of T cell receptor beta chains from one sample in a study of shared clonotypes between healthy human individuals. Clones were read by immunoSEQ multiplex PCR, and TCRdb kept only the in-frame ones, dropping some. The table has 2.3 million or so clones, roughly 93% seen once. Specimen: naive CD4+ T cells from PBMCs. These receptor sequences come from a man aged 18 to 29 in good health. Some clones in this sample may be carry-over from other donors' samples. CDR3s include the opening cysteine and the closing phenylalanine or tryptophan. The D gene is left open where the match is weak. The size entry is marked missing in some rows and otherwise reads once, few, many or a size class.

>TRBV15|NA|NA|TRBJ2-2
CATSRASTGELFF
TGTGCCACCAGCAGAGCCAGCACCGGGGAGCTGTTTTTT
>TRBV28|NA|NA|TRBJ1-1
CASSLPRPMNTEAFF
TGTGCCAGCAGTCTCCCCAGACCTATGAACACTGAAGCTTTCTTT
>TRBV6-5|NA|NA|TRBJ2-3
CASRQGRWQTDTQYF
TGTGCCAGCAGACAGGGACGTTGGCAGACAGATACGCAGTATTTT
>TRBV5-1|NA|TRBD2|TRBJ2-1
CASRLAGDDYNEQFF
TGCGCCAGCAGGCTAGCGGGAGATGACTACAATGAGCAGTTCTTC
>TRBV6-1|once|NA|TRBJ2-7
CASSRYEQYF
TGTGCCAGCAGCCGCTACGAGCAGTACTTC
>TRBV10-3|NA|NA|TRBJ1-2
CAISEWGLAGYTF
TGTGCCATCAGTGAGTGGGGACTAGCGGGCTACACCTTC
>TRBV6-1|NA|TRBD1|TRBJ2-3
CASSDGRGHTDTQYF
TGTGCCAGCAGTGATGGCAGGGGGCATACAGATACGCAGTATTTT
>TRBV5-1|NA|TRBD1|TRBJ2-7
CASSLMLVQGTHEQYF
TGCGCCAGCAGCTTGATGTTGGTACAGGGGACCCACGAGCAGTACTTC
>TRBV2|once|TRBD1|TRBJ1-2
CASRVNDRGWIYGYTF
TGTGCCAGCAGGGTTAACGACAGGGGGTGGATCTATGGCTACACCTTC
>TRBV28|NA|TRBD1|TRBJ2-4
CASSRSDRAGSNIQYF
TGTGCCAGCAGTAGATCGGACAGGGCCGGTTCAAACATTCAGTACTTC
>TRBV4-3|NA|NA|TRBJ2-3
CASSQDHTDTQYF
TGCGCCAGCAGCCAAGATCATACAGATACGCAGTATTTT
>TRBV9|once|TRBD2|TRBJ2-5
CASSPRGSGRGETQYF
TGTGCCAGCAGCCCCCGGGGTAGCGGGAGGGGAGAGACCCAGTACTTC
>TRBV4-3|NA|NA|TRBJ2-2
CASSQVEGTGELFF
TGCGCCAGCAGCCAAGTGGAGGGGACCGGGGAGCTGTTTTTT
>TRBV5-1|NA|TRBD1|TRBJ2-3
CASSPGTDLFTDTQYF
TGCGCCAGCAGCCCCGGGACAGACCTTTTCACAGATACGCAGTATTTT
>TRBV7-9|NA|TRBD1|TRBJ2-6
CASSLGAGGPGANVLTF
TGTGCCAGCAGCTTAGGGGCAGGGGGCCCTGGGGCCAACGTCCTGACTTTC
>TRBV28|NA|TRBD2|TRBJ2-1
CASSLYPSGDEQFF
TGTGCCAGCAGTTTATATCCTAGCGGGGATGAGCAGTTCTTC
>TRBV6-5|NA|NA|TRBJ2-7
CASIQGPNREQYF
TGTGCCAGCATACAGGGTCCGAACCGCGAGCAGTACTTC
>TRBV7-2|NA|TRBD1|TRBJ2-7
CASSQPNGQGYEQYF
TGTGCCAGCAGTCAACCCAACGGACAGGGCTACGAGCAGTACTTC
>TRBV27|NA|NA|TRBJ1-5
CASSLPAQDGNQPQHF
TGTGCCAGCAGTTTACCCGCCCAGGACGGAAATCAGCCCCAGCATTTT
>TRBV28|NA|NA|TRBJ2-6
CASSFRGRSGANVLTF
TGTGCCAGCAGTTTTCGAGGCCGCTCTGGGGCCAACGTCCTGACTTTC